One and the same sample provided the 5 T cell receptor beta chains below, sequenced in a study of response to subunit inactivated influenza vaccine. TCRdb reanalysed the RT-PCR reads using MiXCR and keeps one entry per CDR3 protein. The sample contains 650,000 to 850,000 distinct CDR3 sequences, around 14% of which appear only once. The source material was PBMCs from blood, sampled around 14 days before vaccination. These TCRs come from a man aged 45-65 years who received an inactivated influenza vaccine.

This clonotype has just a few counts. This chain uses TRBV11-1 with TRBJ2-1; 13 bases match TRBD2. The V segment lost 1 base and the J segment 0 bases; nucleotides outside the gene matches: 6. The CDR3 loop spans 19 amino acids. CDR1 is SGHAT and CDR2 is FQDESV in the germline V gene (reference sequence). CDR3 sequence (DNA): TGTGCCAGCAGCTTAGGACTAGCGGGGGGCTTAAGCTCCTACAATGAGCAGTTCTTC. The encoded protein is CASSLGLAGGLSSYNEQFF.

J is TRBJ2-7 and V is TRBV2; the match to TRBD1 covers 9 bases. V dropped 7 bases and J dropped 1; count of bases not matched to a gene: 8. This CDR3 has 15 residues. Germline values: CDR1 SNHLY, CDR2 FYNNEI. Written as DNA, the CDR3 is TGTGCCAGCACTACAGGACAGGGGATATCCTACGAGCAGTACTTC. Translation gives CASTTGQGISYEQYF.

The table lists this clonotype with a few counts. The V call is TRBV7-8, the J call TRBJ1-2; unclear D gene. Germline values: CDR1 SGHVS, CDR2 FQNEAQ. Trimming cost V 5 bases and J 8 bases, with 18 bases left between them. The CDR3 is 14 residues long. The CDR3 sequence: CASSPRAPSGGYTF. The DNA of the CDR3 is TGTGCCAGCAGCCCCCGCGCGCCGTCTGGGGGCTACACCTTC.

V and J are TRBV5-1 and TRBJ2-2; 7 bases match TRBD2. The germline V gene has CDR1 SGHRS and CDR2 YFSETQ. Unmatched junction bases numbered 3, after V lost 4 bases and J lost 6 bases. The CDR3 is made up of 13 amino acids. The CDR3 loop reads CASSTREAGELFF. CDR3 DNA: TGCGCCAGCAGCACCCGGGAGGCCGGGGAGCTGTTTTTT.

This clonotype was picked up a small number of times. The rearrangement joins TRBV3-1 to TRBJ2-7, with D possibly called TRBD1 or TRBD2 (6 bases each). Germline values: CDR1 LGHDT, CDR2 YNNKEL (reference sequence). With 0 bases removed from V and 2 bases from J, the gap between germline ends came to 14 bases. The CDR3 runs to 16 residues. Here the CDR3 reads CASSQEGGIVPYEQYF. Written as DNA, the CDR3 is TGTGCCAGCAGCCAAGAAGGGGGGATAGTCCCCTACGAGCAGTACTTC.